Shown below are 5 T cell receptor beta chains from a single sample sequenced in a study of T-cell reconstitution after alpha-beta-depleted transplantation in children. Preparation of the TCRbeta library involved a method that used unique molecular identifiers. One entry per CDR3 protein, called by TCRdb with MiXCR from the PCR reads. The sample has tens of thousands of distinct CDR3 sequences, 5.8% seen once. The material sequenced was PBMCs, mostly from graft donor cells, taken 60 days after TCRalphabeta/CD19-depleted stem cell transplant. The receptors were sampled from a female patient aged 2-10 years who had a stem cell transplant for aplastic anemia, so the T cells may come from the graft donor.

This clonotype occurred many times. The V call is TRBV9, the J call TRBJ2-7; tentatively, D is TRBD2 (5 bases). CDR1 is SGDLS, CDR2 YYNGEE, per germline. This CDR3 spans 13 amino acids. V lost 2 bases, J lost 6 bases, and 12 bases lay in between. DNA of the CDR3: TGTGCCAGCAGCGTCGTCGGGGATAGCGAGCAGTACTTC. It translates to CASSVVGDSEQYF.

In its sample, this clonotype was seen many times. V gene TRBV15 combines with J gene TRBJ1-3, with D possibly matching TRBD1 (5 bases). The V gene's germline CDR1 is LNHNV and CDR2 YYDKDF (reference sequence). The CDR3 runs 16 residues. The V and J ends lost 0 bases and 9 bases respectively, with 18 bases between them. The CDR3: CATSRDLMSRGSTIYF. As DNA, the CDR3 is TGTGCCACCAGCAGAGATCTAATGAGCCGGGGGTCCACCATATATTTT.

This clonotype showed up many times. The CDR3 here is CASSPDYTNHEQYV. In DNA form, the CDR3 reads TGTGCCAGCAGCCCCGACTACACGAACCACGAGCAGTACGTC. The chain combines TRBV7-9 with TRBJ2-7; D perhaps matches TRBD2 (5 bases). Germline CDR1 and CDR2: SEHNR and FQNEAQ (reference sequence). V lost 5 bases to trimming and J lost 5 bases, with 16 bases between them. This CDR3 contains 14 residues.

Note on this clonotype: This may be a read error: a much more frequent sequence differs by one nucleotide. This rearrangement joins TRBV28 to TRBJ2-1; D is uncertain. Germline lookup yields CDR1 MDHEN and CDR2 SYDVKM. Trimming stripped 8 bases from V and 0 bases from J, with 5 bases between. The CDR3 length is 12 residues. The CDR3 sequence: CASGISYNEQFF. CDR3 DNA: TGTGCCAGCGGGATCTCCTACAATGAGCAGTTCTTC.

This clonotype was counted at least ten times. The chain couples TRBV7-3 to TRBJ1-1, with no clear D. Trimming took 2 bases from V and 1 from J, leaving 5 bases between them. Germline V gene data show CDR1 as SGHTA and CDR2 as FQGTGA. The CDR3 consists of 13 residues. The CDR3 reads CASSLATNTEAFF. The CDR3 DNA sequence: TGTGCCAGCAGCTTAGCCACGAACACTGAAGCTTTCTTT.